This T cell receptor beta chain was observed in a study of T cells after yellow fever vaccination. With 2 bases clipped from V and 10 bases from J, the junction kept 11 bases outside the gene matches. The CDR3 extends over 15 amino acids. Germline V gives CDR1 SGHTA, CDR2 FQGNSA. This clonotype was picked up many times. Its target is unknown. Study results and limitations: It was a weaker secondary response, yet one that peaked faster, at day 5 versus 15.

It was through 5'RACE template switching that TCR cDNA was made, with a universal primer site and UMIs added. TCRdb called the 5' RACE reads again in MiXCR, with one record for every CDR3 protein. Among about 310,000 distinct CDR3 sequences, approximately 3.8% were seen once, and the ten largest hold 23%. The source material was PBMCs, sampled on the day of the yellow fever booster vaccination. This chain links TRBV7-2 with TRBJ2-1; 7 bases align to TRBD1. The source of this sequence is a man between 18 and 35 years old who received the YFV17D yellow fever vaccine. The CDR3 loop reads CASSLQGVVPGEQFF. As DNA, the CDR3 is TGTGCCAGCAGCTTACAGGGGGTCGTTCCAGGCGAGCAGTTCTTC.